The 6 T cell receptor beta chains below come from one sample, sequenced in a study of early T cells in non-severe SARS-CoV-2 infection. From the 5' RACE reads, TCRdb called clonotypes with MiXCR, one entry per CDR3 protein. The sample contains approximately 99,000 distinct CDR3 sequences, 12% of which appear only once. Sequenced material: whole blood. The receptors were gathered from an adult who was a healthcare worker with PCR-confirmed SARS-CoV-2 infection or an uninfected control (not recorded which).

The V call is TRBV24-1, the J call TRBJ1-5, with a weak D call TRBD1 (6 bases). Germline V gene lookup returns CDR1 KGHDR and CDR2 SFDVKD. The CDR3 consists of 18 residues. V was shortened by 3 bases and J by 2 bases, with 19 bases between the two germline ends. The CDR3 protein is CATSDADPTGWGNQPQHF. As DNA, the CDR3 is TGTGCCACCAGTGATGCTGACCCGACAGGATGGGGCAATCAGCCCCAGCATTTT.

The table lists this clonotype with many counts. This chain links TRBV12-3 or TRBV12-4 with TRBJ2-2; the D gene is possibly TRBD1 (7 bases). V lost 5 bases, J lost 5 bases, and 18 bases lay in between. CDR3 length: 16 amino acids. CDR3 sequence: CASSPQGRKNTGELFF. CDR3 nucleotide sequence: TGTGCCAGCAGTCCACAGGGGAGGAAGAATACCGGGGAGCTGTTTTTT.

The table lists this clonotype with many counts. The CDR3 nucleotides read TGTGCCAGCAGTTTAGGGGTGGGTCGCACTGAAGCTTTCTTT. Protein: CASSLGVGRTEAFF. The chain is built from TRBV28 and TRBJ1-1; unclear D gene. The CDR3 has 14 residues. Germline V gene sequence: CDR1 MDHEN, CDR2 SYDVKM. V dropped 2 bases and J dropped 4 bases, with 11 bases sitting between them. The whole variable domain, remainder taken from reference TRBV28 and TRBJ1-1, is DVKVTQSSRYLVKRTGEKVFLECVQDMDHENMFWYRQDPGLGLRLIYFSYDVKMKEKGDIPEGYSVSREKKERFSLILESASTNQTSMYLCASSLGVGRTEAFFGQGTRLTVV.

This clonotype was picked up many times. The rearrangement uses TRBV7-9 and TRBJ2-7; perhaps TRBD2 as D (6 bases). The CDR3 extends over 14 amino acids. Germline assignment: CDR1 SEHNR and CDR2 FQNEAQ (reference sequence). With 3 bases removed from V and 1 base from J, the gap between germline ends came to 10 bases. The CDR3 loop is CASSFRETSYEQYF. In nucleotides, the CDR3 is TGTGCCAGCAGCTTCCGGGAGACGTCCTACGAGCAGTACTTC.

The chain uses TRBV6-5 and TRBJ2-3, with 7 bases aligning to TRBD2. The CDR3 contains 13 residues. With V trimmed by 10 bases and J by 3 bases, 7 bases remained unmatched. Germline V gene data show CDR1 as MNHEY and CDR2 as SVGAGI. The CDR3 is CAISAGFTDTQYF. In DNA form, the CDR3 reads TGTGCCATTTCAGCGGGATTTACAGATACGCAGTATTTT.

In this sample, this clonotype turned up many times. The chain combines TRBV12-3 or TRBV12-4 with TRBJ2-2; 11 bases fit TRBD2. J gave up 4 bases and V 5 bases, and 6 bases lay outside the gene matches. The CDR3 extends over 16 amino acids. The CDR3 protein is CASSLGTSGFTGELFF. The CDR3, as DNA: TGTGCCAGCAGTCTCGGGACTAGCGGTTTCACCGGGGAGCTGTTTTTT.